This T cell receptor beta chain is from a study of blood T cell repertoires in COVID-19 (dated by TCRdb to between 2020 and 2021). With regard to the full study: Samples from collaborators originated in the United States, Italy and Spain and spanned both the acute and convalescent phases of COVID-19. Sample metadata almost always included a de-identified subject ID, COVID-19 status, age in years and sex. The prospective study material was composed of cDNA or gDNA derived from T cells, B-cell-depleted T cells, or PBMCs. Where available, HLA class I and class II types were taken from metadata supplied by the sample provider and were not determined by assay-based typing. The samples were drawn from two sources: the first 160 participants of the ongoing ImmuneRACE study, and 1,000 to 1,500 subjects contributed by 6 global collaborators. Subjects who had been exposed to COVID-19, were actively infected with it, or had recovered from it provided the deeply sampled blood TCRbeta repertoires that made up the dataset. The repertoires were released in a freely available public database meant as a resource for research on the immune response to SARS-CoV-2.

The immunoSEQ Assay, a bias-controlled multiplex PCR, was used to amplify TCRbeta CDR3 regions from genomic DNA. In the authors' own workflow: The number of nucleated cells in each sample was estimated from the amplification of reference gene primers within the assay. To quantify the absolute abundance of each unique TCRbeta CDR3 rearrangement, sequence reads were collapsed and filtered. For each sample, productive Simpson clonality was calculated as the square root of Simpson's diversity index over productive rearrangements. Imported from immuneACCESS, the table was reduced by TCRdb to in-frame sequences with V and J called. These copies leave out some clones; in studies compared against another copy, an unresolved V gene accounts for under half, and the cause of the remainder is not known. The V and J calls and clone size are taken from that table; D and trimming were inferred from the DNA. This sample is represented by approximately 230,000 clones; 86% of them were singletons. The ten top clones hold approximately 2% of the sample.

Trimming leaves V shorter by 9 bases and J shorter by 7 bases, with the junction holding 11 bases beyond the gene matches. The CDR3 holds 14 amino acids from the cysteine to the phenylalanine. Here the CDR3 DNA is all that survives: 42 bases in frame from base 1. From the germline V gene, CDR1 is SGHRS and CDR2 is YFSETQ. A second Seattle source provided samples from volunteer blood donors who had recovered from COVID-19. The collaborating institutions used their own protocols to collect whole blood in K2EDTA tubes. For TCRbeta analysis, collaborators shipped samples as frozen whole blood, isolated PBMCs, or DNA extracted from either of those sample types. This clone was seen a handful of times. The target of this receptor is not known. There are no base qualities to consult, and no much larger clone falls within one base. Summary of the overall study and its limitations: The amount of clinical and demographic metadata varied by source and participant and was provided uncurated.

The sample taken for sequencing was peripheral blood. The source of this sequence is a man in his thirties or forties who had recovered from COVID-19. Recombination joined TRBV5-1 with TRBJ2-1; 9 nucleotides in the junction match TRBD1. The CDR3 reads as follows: CATARDREENEQFF. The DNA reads TGCGCCACCGCCCGGGACAGGGAGGAGAATGAGCAGTTCTTC.